This TCR beta chain was observed in a study of human T cells and chemical hapten exposure. Time point in this sample: patch test 3, about 24 weeks after DPC sensitization. As to treatment: therapeutic diphenylcyclopropenone sensitization with weekly scalp DPC. Per germline, CDR1 SGHVS and CDR2 FQNEAQ. This CDR3 has 15 amino acids. Authors' processing steps: Samples held a median of around 92,000 TCRs, range about 23,224–700,000. One entry per CDR3 protein results from TCRdb running MiXCR on the RACE reads. The V and J calls were not made by the authors but by TCRdb's processing. The sample lists 50,000 to 80,000 distinct CDR3 sequences; 9.5% to 12% were seen once. Study findings and constraints: Versus controls, expanded TCRs had significantly more large CDR3 similarity clusters.

In regard to this clonotype: Its target is not known. At one of its ends the junction is not consistent with the germline gene, which may arise from a read error.

This TCR was sampled from a woman between 25 and 40 years old with alopecia areata. Some clones in this sample may be carry-over from other donors' samples. The chain couples TRBV7-8 to TRBJ1-5; D call uncertain. The source material was whole blood, sampled in connection with sensitization to the hapten diphenylcyclopropenone (DPC). The CDR3 DNA reads TGTGCCATCAGCCACGGGTCAAATAGCAATCAGCCCCAGCATTTT. Translating gives CAISHGSNSNQPQHF.